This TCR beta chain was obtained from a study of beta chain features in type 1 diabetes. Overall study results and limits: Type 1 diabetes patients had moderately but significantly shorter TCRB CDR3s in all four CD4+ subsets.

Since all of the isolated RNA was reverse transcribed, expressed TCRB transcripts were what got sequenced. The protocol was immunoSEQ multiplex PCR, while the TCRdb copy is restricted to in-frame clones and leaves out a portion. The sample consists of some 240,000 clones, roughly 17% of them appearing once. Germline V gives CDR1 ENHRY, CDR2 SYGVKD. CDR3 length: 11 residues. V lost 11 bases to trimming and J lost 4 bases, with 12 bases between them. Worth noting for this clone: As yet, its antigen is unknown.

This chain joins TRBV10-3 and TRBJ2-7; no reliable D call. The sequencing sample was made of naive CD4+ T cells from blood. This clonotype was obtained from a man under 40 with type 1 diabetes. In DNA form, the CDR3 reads TGTGCCGTCCACGTGGGGTACGAGCAGTACTTC. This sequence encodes CAVHVGYEQYF.